The 2 T cell receptor beta chains below all came from one sample that was sequenced in a study of control samples from healthy donors and cancer patients. Sequencing used immunoSEQ multiplex PCR; TCRdb keeps in-frame clones, though not all of them. The sample holds approximately 190,000 clones. The sample consisted of blood. The source is a woman aged 25 to 39 in good health.

This rearrangement joins TRBV15 to TRBJ1-3; no clear D gene. The CDR3 totals 16 residues. Per germline, CDR1 LNHNV and CDR2 YYDKDF (reference sequence). Trimming removed 0 bases from V and 0 bases from J, with 9 bases in between. CDR3 DNA: TGTGCCACCAGCAGAGATATGGTGACCTCTGGAAACACCATATATTTT. Translating gives CATSRDMVTSGNTIYF.

J is TRBJ1-5 and V is TRBV19, with D uncertain. This CDR3 is 14 amino acids long. With 0 bases removed from V and 0 bases from J, the gap between germline ends came to 3 bases. Germline CDR1 and CDR2: LNHDA and SQIVND (reference sequence). As DNA, the CDR3 is TGTGCCAGTAGTATAGATAATAGCAATCAGCCCCAGCATTTT. Its protein is CASSIDNSNQPQHF.